This entry lists 23 T cell receptor beta chains sequenced from one sample in a study of T cell responses to AZD1222 COVID-19 vaccine (dated by TCRdb to the early 2020s). The time point label of this sample denotes: baseline before first vaccination. Libraries were constructed by the immunoSEQ multiplex PCR assay. TCRdb carries this immuneACCESS record with in-frame sequences only. Its versions omit some clonotypes, under half of them owing to an unresolved V gene in the studies checked, with the rest unexplained. Here the sample has more than 95,000 clones; approximately 93% occur a single time. In total, the top ten clones hold around 4.7% of the sample. This material consisted of peripheral blood, taken on day 0 of AZD1222 vaccination. These receptors were obtained from an adult in good health.

The chain recombines TRBV19 with TRBJ2-5; 8 nucleotides line up with TRBD1. V lost 6 bases, J lost 2 bases, and 8 bases stayed unmatched. The CDR3 spans 15 residues. The germline CDR1 and CDR2 sequences are LNHDA and SQIVND (reference sequence). In DNA, the CDR3 is TGTGCCAGTAGCCTCGGACAGGGAGGACAAGAGACCCAGTACTTC. Protein product: CASSLGQGGQETQYF.

Notes on this clone: Other DNA sequences in this sample translate to the same CDR3. The chain employs TRBV11-3 and TRBJ1-1; D ambiguous. Germline-derived CDR1 and CDR2 are SGHNT and YENEEA. The CDR3 runs to 13 residues. Trimming shortened V by 3 bases and J by 1 base, and 6 bases separated the two germline ends. The CDR3 DNA follows: TGTGCCAGCAGCTTGACATCGAACACTGAAGCTTTCTTT. Its translation is CASSLTSNTEAFF.

The chain employs TRBV28 and TRBJ1-1; the D gene is possibly TRBD1 (5 bases). V dropped 3 bases and J dropped 4 bases, with 12 bases sitting between them. The germline CDR1 and CDR2 sequences are MDHEN and SYDVKM. CDR3 length: 14 residues. The CDR3 spells CASSFMFGATEAFF. CDR3 nucleotide sequence: TGTGCCAGCAGTTTCATGTTTGGGGCCACTGAAGCTTTCTTT.

The chain joins TRBV18 to TRBJ2-7; 9 bases line up with TRBD2. Germline V gives CDR1 KGHSH, CDR2 LQKENI. The junction had 9 bases not matched to a gene; V was cut back by 2 bases and J by 4 bases. The CDR3 consists of 16 residues. The CDR3 protein is CASSPAGGPQSYEQYF. The DNA of the CDR3 is TGTGCCAGCTCACCAGCGGGAGGGCCCCAGTCGTACGAGCAGTACTTC.

This clone was counted a single time. In nucleotides, the CDR3 is TGCAGTGCTAGTCTGCCAGCCCGTGGCTACACCTTC. Translation gives CSASLPARGYTF. The chain uses TRBV20-1 and TRBJ1-2; D remains unclear. Germline CDR1 DFQATT, CDR2 SNEGSKA (reference sequence). The germline V and J ends were trimmed by 3 bases and 7 bases, with 12 bases remaining between them. This CDR3 spans 12 amino acids.

DNA of the CDR3: TGTGCCAGCAGCCCCAGGGGGGAATTCGGGGGAATCTACGAGCAGTACTTC. Translated: CASSPRGEFGGIYEQYF. The gene calls are TRBV7-3 and TRBJ2-7; possible D gene TRBD1, 7 bases. Germline-derived CDR1 and CDR2 are SGHTA and FQGTGA. The CDR3 totals 17 residues. Trimming shortened V by 5 bases and J by 3 bases, and 23 bases separated the two germline ends.

Worth noting for this clone: Germline is not matched at one junction end, which may reflect a read error. This chain joins TRBV7-7 and TRBJ2-5; 13 nucleotides line up with TRBD2. Per germline, CDR1 SSHAT and CDR2 FNYEAQ (reference sequence). The CDR3 is made up of 18 amino acids. In nucleotides, the CDR3 is TGTGCTAGCAGCTTAGGGATACAACTAGCGGGAGGGCAAGAGACCCAGTACTTC. The encoded protein is CASSLGIQLAGGQETQYF.

The J gene is TRBJ2-3, the V gene TRBV6-4; D may be TRBD2 (5 bases). The CDR3 totals 13 residues. V was cut by 2 bases and J by 4 bases, with 7 bases left in between. In germline, CDR1 is MRHNA, CDR2 SNTAGT. This CDR3 reads CASSDRESDTQYF. CDR3 sequence (DNA): TGTGCCAGCAGTGACAGGGAGTCAGATACGCAGTATTTT.

The chain couples TRBV30 to TRBJ1-2, with 8 bases that match TRBD1. Unmatched junction bases numbered 10, after V lost 5 bases and J lost 8 bases. The CDR3 length is 13 residues. The germline V gene encodes CDR1 GTSNPN and CDR2 SVGIG (reference sequence). As DNA, the CDR3 is TGTGCCTGGGCGGACAGGGTAGCTCGGGGCTACACCTTC. This codes for CAWADRVARGYTF.

The chain is built from TRBV12-3 or TRBV12-4 and TRBJ2-7; no clear D gene. V lost 3 bases to trimming and J lost 7 bases, with 13 bases between them. The CDR3 is made up of 13 amino acids. The CDR3 region has the DNA TGTGCCAGCAGTTTCGGGCAATTTTCTGAGCAGTACTTC. Translation gives CASSFGQFSEQYF.

The chain uses TRBV7-2 and TRBJ2-7; D possibly corresponds to TRBD1 (5 bases). Trimming shortened V by 5 bases and J by 5 bases, and 13 bases separated the two germline ends. Per germline, CDR1 SGHTA and CDR2 FQGNSA. The CDR3 is made up of 13 amino acids. The CDR3 reads CASSQTPTDEQYF. DNA of the CDR3: TGTGCCAGCAGCCAAACCCCGACAGACGAGCAGTACTTC. Filled out from reference TRBV7-2 and TRBJ2-7, the complete variable domain reads GAGVSQSPSNKVTEKGKDVELRCDPISGHTALYWYRQSLGQGLEFLIYFQGNSAPDKSGLPSDRFSAERTGGSVSTLTIQRTQQEDSAVYLCASSQTPTDEQYFGPGTRLTVT.

This sequence joins TRBV6-6 and TRBJ2-5; D call uncertain. This CDR3 has 14 amino acids. V was clipped by 7 bases and J by 5 bases, with 17 bases between them. Germline lookup yields CDR1 MNHNY and CDR2 SVGAGI (reference sequence). DNA for the CDR3: TGTGCCAGCACCCAGGTCGCCGTGGGGGAGACCCAGTACTTC. Translation gives CASTQVAVGETQYF.

V is TRBV9 and J is TRBJ2-1, with a possible D match to TRBD2 (6 bases). The V end lost 0 bases, the J end lost 8 bases, and 12 bases lay between the germline ends. CDR3 size: 14 residues. The germline V gene encodes CDR1 SGDLS and CDR2 YYNGEE. As DNA, the CDR3 is TGTGCCAGCAGCGTAGCGATCGGGGGAGATGAGCAGTTCTTC. Protein product: CASSVAIGGDEQFF. Variable domain in full (rest from reference TRBV9 and TRBJ2-1): DSGVTQTPKHLITATGQRVTLRCSPRSGDLSVYWYQQSLDQGLQFLIQYYNGEERAKGNILERFSAQQFPDLHSELNLSSLELGDSALYFCASSVAIGGDEQFFGPGTRLTVL.

The chain carries TRBV18 and TRBJ1-2, with D uncertain. CDR3 length equals 15 residues. The ends were cut back, 3 bases at V and 0 bases at J, with 11 bases in the middle. CDR1 and CDR2 (germline): KGHSH, LQKENI. CDR3 residues: CASSPRAGANYGYTF. The CDR3 DNA follows: TGTGCCAGCTCACCCCGGGCAGGAGCTAACTATGGCTACACCTTC.

This chain joins TRBV5-5 and TRBJ2-2; perhaps TRBD2 as D (5 bases). V was shortened by 3 bases and J by 3 bases, with 9 bases between the two germline ends. CDR1 SGHKS and CDR2 YYEKEE come from the germline V gene (reference sequence). The CDR3 is 14 residues long. The CDR3 reads CASSWYGDTGELFF. The CDR3 region has the DNA TGTGCCAGCAGCTGGTACGGGGACACCGGGGAGCTGTTTTTT.

This clone was observed once. This chain connects TRBV2 to TRBJ2-5; 14 bases line up with TRBD2. The V and J ends lost 3 bases and 7 bases, in that order; junction bases with no gene match: 4. Germline assignment: CDR1 SNHLY and CDR2 FYNNEI. The CDR3 loop spans 15 amino acids. CDR3: CASSEGTSGGGTQYF. The CDR3 coding sequence is TGTGCCAGCAGTGAGGGGACTAGCGGGGGTGGGACCCAGTACTTC.

The chain has TRBV7-9 and TRBJ1-5; 7 bases are shared with TRBD1. The CDR3 is 13 amino acids. Per the germline V gene, CDR1 is SEHNR and CDR2 is FQNEAQ (reference sequence). The V and J ends lost 4 bases and 8 bases, in that order; junction bases with no gene match: 5. CDR3 in DNA: TGTGCCAGCAGCTCGACAGGGCTGGAGCCCCAGCATTTT. This codes for CASSSTGLEPQHF.

This clone occurred once. The rearrangement links TRBV5-1 to TRBJ1-1; 8 nucleotides match TRBD1. V lost 0 bases to trimming and J lost 5 bases; unmatched junction nucleotides: 6. CDR1 and CDR2 (germline): SGHRS, YFSETQ. The CDR3 has 15 amino acids. This CDR3 reads CASSLASTGETEAFF. CDR3 coding DNA: TGCGCCAGCAGCTTGGCCTCGACAGGGGAAACTGAAGCTTTCTTT.

V gene TRBV6-6 combines with J gene TRBJ2-7, with 9 nucleotides matching TRBD1. CDR1 is MNHNY and CDR2 is SVGAGI in the germline V gene (reference sequence). The V and J ends lost 5 bases and 0 bases, in that order; junction bases with no gene match: 5. This CDR3 spans 15 amino acids. The CDR3 DNA follows: TGTGCCAGCAGTACCCAGGACAGGGGCTCCTACGAGCAGTACTTC. This encodes CASSTQDRGSYEQYF.

The rearrangement links TRBV5-4 to TRBJ2-1; D not certain. Germline CDR1 and CDR2: SGHNT and YYREEE (reference sequence). This CDR3 region has 14 residues. Trimming took 0 bases from V and 3 from J, leaving 7 bases between them. In DNA, the CDR3 is TGTGCCAGCAGCTTGGCCGTGGACTACAATGAGCAGTTCTTC. This sequence encodes CASSLAVDYNEQFF.

The chain carries TRBV7-9 and TRBJ2-7, with 10 positions matching TRBD2. Germline V gene lookup returns CDR1 SEHNR and CDR2 FQNEAQ (reference sequence). This CDR3 has 18 amino acids. J was trimmed by 3 bases and V by 1 base; bases with no gene match: 12. For the CDR3, the DNA is TGTGCCAGCAGCTTAGGGTTAGCGGGAGGCCTGAGATTCTACGAGCAGTACTTC. Its translation is CASSLGLAGGLRFYEQYF.

The chain has TRBV7-3 and TRBJ2-1; 12 nucleotides match TRBD2. The CDR3 is 17 residues long. The trim removed 5 bases at V and 9 bases at J, leaving 14 bases unmatched. Germline values: CDR1 SGHTA, CDR2 FQGTGA. This CDR3 reads CASSHKGWGLAGGEQFF. CDR3 bases: TGTGCCAGCAGCCATAAGGGGTGGGGACTAGCGGGCGGTGAGCAGTTCTTC. Together with reference TRBV7-3 and TRBJ2-1, the CDR3 gives the full variable domain: GAGVSQTPSNKVTEKGKYVELRCDPISGHTALYWYRQSLGQGPEFLIYFQGTGAADDSGLPNDRFFAVRPEGSVSTLKIQRTERGDSAVYLCASSHKGWGLAGGEQFFGPGTRLTVL.

The J gene is TRBJ2-2, the V gene TRBV18; perhaps TRBD2 as D (5 bases). The CDR3 runs to 16 residues. Trimming shortened V by 0 bases and J by 1 base, and 9 bases separated the two germline ends. Germline assignment: CDR1 KGHSH and CDR2 LQKENI. CDR3 region: CASSPPTGGNTGELFF. CDR3 nucleotide sequence: TGTGCCAGCTCACCACCGACCGGAGGGAACACCGGGGAGCTGTTTTTT.